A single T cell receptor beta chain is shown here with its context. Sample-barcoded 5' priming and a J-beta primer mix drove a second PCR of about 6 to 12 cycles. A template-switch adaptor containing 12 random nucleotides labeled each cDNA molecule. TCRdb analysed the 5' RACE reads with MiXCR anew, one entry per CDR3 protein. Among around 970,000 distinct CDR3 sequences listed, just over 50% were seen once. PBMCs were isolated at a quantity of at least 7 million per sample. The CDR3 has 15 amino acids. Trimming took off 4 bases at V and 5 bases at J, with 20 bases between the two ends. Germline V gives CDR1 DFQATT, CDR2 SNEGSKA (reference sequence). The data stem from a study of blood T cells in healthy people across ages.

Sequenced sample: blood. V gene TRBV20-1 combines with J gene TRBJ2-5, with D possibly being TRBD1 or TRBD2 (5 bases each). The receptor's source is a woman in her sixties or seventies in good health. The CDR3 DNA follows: TGCAGTGCTATAGACGAGAGGGGATCGAAGGAGACCCAGTACTTC. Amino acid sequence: CSAIDERGSKETQYF.